The 21 T cell receptor beta chains given below trace back to one sample, sequenced in a study of T cells in Graves' hyperthyroidism and ophthalmopathy. Amplification of TCR beta CDR3 regions used RNA as the template. The TCR CDR3 was amplified in a first-round RT-PCR using the HTBI primer set. TCRdb reprocessed the multiplex PCR reads via MiXCR and lists one record per CDR3 protein. Of about 500,000 distinct CDR3 sequences listed, 35% to 50% are singletons. Sequencing was performed on peripheral blood or thyroid tissue (not recorded which). These receptors originate from an adult woman with Graves' disease, either hyperthyroidism or ophthalmopathy (not recorded which).

The chain links TRBV12-3 or TRBV12-4 to TRBJ1-1; no clear D. The CDR3 consists of 13 residues. Trimming took off 7 bases at V and 0 bases at J, with 9 bases between the two ends. The CDR3 DNA sequence: TGTGCCAGCACCTCAAATGTGAACACTGAAGCTTTCTTT. As protein: CASTSNVNTEAFF.

This clonotype has only one observation. V usage is TRBV7-2 and J usage is TRBJ1-1; D is unclear. The germline V and J ends were trimmed by 2 bases and 7 bases, with 17 bases remaining between them. The CDR3 totals 15 residues. The germline V gene encodes CDR1 SGHTA and CDR2 FQGNSA. The CDR3: CASSLYTAGSGEAFF. In DNA, the CDR3 is TGTGCCAGCAGCTTATACACCGCGGGGTCCGGTGAAGCTTTCTTT. The complete variable domain, with remaining parts taken from reference TRBV7-2 and TRBJ1-1, reads GAGVSQSPSNKVTEKGKDVELRCDPISGHTALYWYRQSLGQGLEFLIYFQGNSAPDKSGLPSDRFSAERTGGSVSTLTIQRTQQEDSAVYLCASSLYTAGSGEAFFGQGTRLTVV.

This clonotype was observed many times. The chain has TRBV7-9 and TRBJ2-5, with TRBD2 matching over 8 bases. The V gene end was trimmed by 1 base and the J gene end by 3 bases; junction bases not matched to a gene: 1. Per the germline V gene, CDR1 is SEHNR and CDR2 is FQNEAQ (reference sequence). This CDR3 contains 14 residues. CDR3 sequence: CASSLETSEETQYF. CDR3 bases: TGTGCCAGCAGCTTAGAGACTAGCGAAGAGACCCAGTACTTC.

This chain uses TRBV14 with TRBJ2-7; 8 bases align to TRBD2. Germline values: CDR1 SGHDN, CDR2 FVKESK. CDR3 length equals 16 residues. V dropped 3 bases and J dropped 2; count of bases not matched to a gene: 9. The CDR3 spells CASSQLQGLGTYEQYF. The CDR3 DNA is TGTGCCAGCAGCCAGCTCCAGGGACTAGGGACCTACGAGCAGTACTTC.

The rearrangement links TRBV7-8 to TRBJ2-7, with a weak D call TRBD1 (6 bases). Trimming removed 5 bases at V and 2 bases at J, with 19 bases between. Germline V gene sequence: CDR1 SGHVS, CDR2 FQNEAQ. The CDR3 spans 16 residues. The CDR3 protein is CASSPPRGYSPYEQYF. The CDR3 DNA reads TGTGCCAGCAGCCCACCAAGGGGGTATAGTCCCTACGAGCAGTACTTC.

The chain recombines TRBV2 with TRBJ1-5, with a possible D match to TRBD1 (5 bases). From germline, CDR1 is SNHLY and CDR2 FYNNEI. V lost 5 bases, J lost 1 base, and 12 bases lay in between. The CDR3 is made up of 15 amino acids. DNA for the CDR3: TGTGCCAGCAGTCTCTTCCGGGGCAGCAATCAGCCCCAGCATTTT. Its translation is CASSLFRGSNQPQHF.

This clonotype was seen many times. The junction differs from germline at one of its ends, possibly a read error. V usage is TRBV5-1 and J usage is TRBJ1-1; D is unclear. This CDR3 spans 13 amino acids. CDR1 and CDR2 from the germline V gene are SGHRS and YFSETQ. This chain's CDR3 is CASSLRVNTEAFF. In DNA, the CDR3 is TGTGCCAGCAGCTTAAGGGTCAACACTGAAGCTTTCTTT. Supplemented by reference TRBV5-1 and TRBJ1-1, the full variable domain reads KAGVTQTPRYLIKTRGQQVTLSCSPISGHRSVSWYQQTPGQGLQFLFEYFSETQRNKGNFPGRFSGRQFSNSRSEMNVSTLELGDSALYLCASSLRVNTEAFFGQGTRLTVV.

This chain uses TRBV7-2 with TRBJ2-7; TRBD1 might be the D (5 bases). The germline V gene encodes CDR1 SGHTA and CDR2 FQGNSA. The CDR3 spans 12 residues. The V and J ends lost 4 bases and 4 bases respectively, with 8 bases between them. CDR3 coding DNA: TGTGCCAGCAGCTCAGACAGATACGAGCAGTACTTC. Amino acid sequence: CASSSDRYEQYF.

This clonotype has only one observation. CDR3 sequence: CASSQDWGGGGLKTDTQYF. In DNA form, the CDR3 reads TGCGCCAGCAGCCAAGATTGGGGGGGCGGCGGGCTCAAGACAGATACGCAGTATTTT. The V gene is TRBV4-1, the J gene TRBJ2-3, with D possibly matching TRBD2 (7 bases). The germline CDR1 and CDR2 sequences are MGHRA and YSYEKL. With 0 bases removed from V and 3 bases from J, the gap between germline ends came to 22 bases. The CDR3 spans 19 residues.

V and J are TRBV5-1 and TRBJ2-7, with D unclear. V lost 0 bases to trimming and J lost 4 bases, with 8 bases between them. This CDR3 is built from 13 residues. The germline V gene has CDR1 SGHRS and CDR2 YFSETQ. This CDR3 is CASSLAKGYEQYF. The CDR3 DNA follows: TGCGCCAGCAGCTTGGCGAAGGGATACGAGCAGTACTTC.

Many counts were recorded for this clonotype. The chain links TRBV20-1 to TRBJ2-7; 9 positions match TRBD2. Germline loops: CDR1 DFQATT, CDR2 SNEGSKA (reference sequence). Germline trimming cut 2 bases from V and 6 bases from J; bases unmatched to any gene: 8. The length of the CDR3 is 14 residues. For the CDR3, the DNA is TGCAGTGCTAGAAAGAGCGGGAGGACGAGCGAGCAGTACTTC. Translating it yields CSARKSGRTSEQYF.

V and J are TRBV6-5 and TRBJ2-5; 8 nucleotides align to TRBD2. Unmatched junction bases numbered 7, after V lost 5 bases and J lost 5 bases. The CDR3 is 14 residues long. From germline, CDR1 is MNHEY and CDR2 SVGAGI. The CDR3 region is CASSQLGRVETQYF. CDR3 nucleotides: TGTGCCAGCAGTCAACTCGGGAGGGTTGAGACCCAGTACTTC.

This rearrangement joins TRBV2 to TRBJ2-5, with TRBD2 identical over 7 bases. The V gene end was trimmed by 8 bases and the J gene end by 4 bases; junction bases not matched to a gene: 7. The CDR3 spans 13 residues. Germline-derived CDR1 and CDR2 are SNHLY and FYNNEI. The CDR3 bases are TGTGCCAGCGGTGGGATAGCGGGAGAGACCCAGTACTTC. Protein sequence: CASGGIAGETQYF.

This clonotype was picked up a small number of times. V usage is TRBV7-9 and J usage is TRBJ1-1; TRBD1 is a possible D gene (5 bases). The germline V gene encodes CDR1 SEHNR and CDR2 FQNEAQ (reference sequence). The length of the CDR3 is 15 residues. Trimming shortened V by 5 bases and J by 1 base, and 14 bases separated the two germline ends. The CDR3 sequence is CASSPRDLANTEAFF. Written as DNA, the CDR3 is TGTGCCAGCAGCCCCAGGGACTTAGCGAACACTGAAGCTTTCTTT. The complete variable domain, with remaining parts taken from reference TRBV7-9 and TRBJ1-1, reads DTGVSQNPRHKITKRGQNVTFRCDPISEHNRLYWYRQTLGQGPEFLTYFQNEAQLEKSRLLSDRFSAERPKGSFSTLEIQRTEQGDSAMYLCASSPRDLANTEAFFGQGTRLTVV.

This clonotype was found a few times. CDR3 nucleotide sequence: TGTGCCAGCTCAAAGGACAGGGAGCGCGAGCAGTACTTC. Its protein product is CASSKDREREQYF. The V call is TRBV18, the J call TRBJ2-7, with 8 bases lining up with TRBD1. V trimming: 5 bases; J trimming: 6 bases; junction bases outside the gene matches: 6. The CDR3 runs to 13 residues. Germline-derived CDR1 and CDR2 are KGHSH and LQKENI. The full variable domain, its missing parts supplied by reference TRBV18 and TRBJ2-7, is NAGVMQNPRHLVRRRGQEARLRCSPMKGHSHVYWYRQLPEEGLKFMVYLQKENIIDESGMPKERFSAEFPKEGPSILRIQQVVRGDSAAYFCASSKDREREQYFGPGTRLTVT.

The chain carries TRBV16 and TRBJ1-1; D ambiguous. Germline CDR1 is KGHSY and CDR2 is FQNENV. The CDR3 sequence is 16 residues long. The ends were cut back, 4 bases at V and 0 bases at J, with 15 bases in the middle. CDR3 sequence reads: CASSRTSGAMNTEAFF. The CDR3 DNA follows: TGTGCCAGCAGCCGGACTTCTGGCGCAATGAACACTGAAGCTTTCTTT.

The chain combines TRBV5-8 with TRBJ1-2; TRBD1 agrees at 7 bases. V shed 5 bases and J 9 bases; nucleotides not matched to a gene: 16. CDR1 is SGHTS, CDR2 YDEGEE, per germline. This CDR3 has 15 residues. CDR3 sequence (DNA): TGTGCCAGCAGGCCGAGTGGTGGGGCAGGGGGTAGCTACACCTTC. Its translation is CASRPSGGAGGSYTF.

This clonotype occurred many times. The chain carries TRBV12-3 or TRBV12-4 and TRBJ2-7, with a possible D match to TRBD2 (5 bases). Trimming pared 3 bases from V and 4 bases from J, leaving 13 bases between. This CDR3 comprises 14 residues. CDR3 in DNA: TGTGCCAGCAGTTTTGCGTTTGGACTTTACGAGCAGTACTTC. Translated: CASSFAFGLYEQYF.

This clonotype was seen ten or more times. The chain couples TRBV12-3 or TRBV12-4 to TRBJ2-7; 8 bases line up with TRBD1. This CDR3 has 13 residues. Losses at the gene ends were 3 bases for V and 6 bases for J; bases not matched to a gene: 4. The DNA of the CDR3 is TGTGCCAGCAGTTTCCCCACAGGGGGCGAGCAGTACTTC. Amino acids: CASSFPTGGEQYF.

V usage is TRBV7-8 and J usage is TRBJ1-2; 7 nucleotides line up with TRBD1. Germline trimming cut 2 bases from V and 3 bases from J; bases unmatched to any gene: 3. The length of the CDR3 is 14 residues. The germline gives CDR1 SGHVS, CDR2 FQNEAQ. Here the CDR3 reads CASSLTGQDYGYTF. CDR3 DNA sequence: TGTGCCAGCAGCTTAACAGGACAGGACTATGGCTACACCTTC.

The rearrangement joins TRBV29-1 to TRBJ1-1; the D is unclear. The length of the CDR3 is 14 residues. V was clipped by 6 bases and J by 1 base, with 15 bases between them. Germline V gene lookup returns CDR1 SQVTM and CDR2 ANQGSEA. CDR3 nucleotide sequence: TGCAGCGTCCGTGACGGCCAGCAGAACACTGAAGCTTTCTTT. As protein: CSVRDGQQNTEAFF.